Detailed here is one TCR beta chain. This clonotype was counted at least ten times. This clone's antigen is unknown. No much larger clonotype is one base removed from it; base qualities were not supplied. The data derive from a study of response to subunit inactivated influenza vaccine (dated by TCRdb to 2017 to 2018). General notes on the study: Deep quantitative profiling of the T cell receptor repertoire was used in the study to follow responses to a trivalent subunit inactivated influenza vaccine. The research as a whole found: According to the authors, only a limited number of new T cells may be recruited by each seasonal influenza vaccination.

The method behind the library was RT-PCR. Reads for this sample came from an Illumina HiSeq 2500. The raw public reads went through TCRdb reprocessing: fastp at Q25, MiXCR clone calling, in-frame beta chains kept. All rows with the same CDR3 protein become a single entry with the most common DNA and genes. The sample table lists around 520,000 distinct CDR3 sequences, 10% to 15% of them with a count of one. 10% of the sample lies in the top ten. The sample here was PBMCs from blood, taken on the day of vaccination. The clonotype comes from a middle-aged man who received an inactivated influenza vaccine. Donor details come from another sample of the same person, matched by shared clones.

CDR3 sequence: CASSLGRLPDTQYF. The nucleotides read TGCGCCAGCAGCTTGGGCAGGTTACCAGATACGCAGTATTTT. Recombination linked TRBV5-1 to TRBJ2-3, with no confidently assigned D gene. The germline V gene yields SGHRS for CDR1 and YFSETQ for CDR2. The CDR3 runs 14 amino acids, cysteine and phenylalanine included. The retained sequence is limited to the CDR3, 42 bases, with the frame set at the first base. At the junction V is shortened by 0 bases and J by 4 bases, with 9 bases in between.